This T cell receptor beta chain was captured by sequencing in a study of shared clonotypes between healthy human individuals. The assay was immunoSEQ multiplex PCR, and TCRdb's table has in-frame clones only and misses some. The data show more than 600,000 clones, with about 90% seen just once and 24% held by the top ten. Overall study results and limits: Generally, naive subsets came out with larger estimated richness than memory subsets. The generation probabilities recorded for non-shared clonotypes fell below those of clonotypes shared by all four donors. The genetic and exposure-history diversity represented was limited by few donors.

CD45RO-negative CD8 cells positively selected for CCR7 made up the naive population, which excluded terminally differentiated effector memory CD45RA+ cells. As regards this clone: The antigen is undetermined.

Germline V gene sequence: CDR1 SGDLS, CDR2 YYNGEE. The CDR3 is made up of 16 amino acids. After removal of 2 bases from V and 6 bases from J, the junction contained 8 bases not matched to a gene. V gene TRBV9 combines with J gene TRBJ2-1; 10 bases map to TRBD2. The sample was naive CD8+ T cells sorted from blood. The source of this sequence is a young man in good health. The DNA for the CDR3 is TGTGCCAGCAGCGTCCCCACTAGCGGGATAAGCAATGAGCAGTTCTTC. This codes for CASSVPTSGISNEQFF.